Below are 7 T cell receptor beta chains sequenced from a single sample in a study of T cells in Graves' hyperthyroidism and ophthalmopathy. RNA transcripts were the template for amplifying TCR beta CDR3 regions. With the HTBI primer set, the TCR CDR3 went through a first round of RT-PCR. Using its own MiXCR run on the multiplex PCR reads, TCRdb lists one record per CDR3 protein. The table shows around 380,000 distinct CDR3 sequences, with approximately 13% occurring only once. The sequencing input was blood. These receptors all stem from a young man with Graves' hyperthyroidism that later progressed to Graves' ophthalmopathy.

A few counts support this clonotype. The rearrangement uses TRBV29-1 and TRBJ2-3; weak D call: TRBD2 (7 bases). CDR1 and CDR2 (germline): SQVTM, ANQGSEA. CDR3 length equals 13 residues. The V end was cut by 3 bases, the J end by 5 bases, with 12 bases between. The CDR3 sequence is CSVEGGPLDTQYF. The CDR3 DNA is TGCAGCGTTGAGGGGGGGCCCTTAGATACGCAGTATTTT.

This clonotype has at least ten counts. This chain joins TRBV7-9 and TRBJ2-1, with TRBD2 identical over 9 bases. The CDR3 has 15 residues. The germline V gene has CDR1 SEHNR and CDR2 FQNEAQ (reference sequence). After removal of 4 bases from V and 1 base from J, the junction contained 2 bases not matched to a gene. The DNA of the CDR3 is TGTGCCAGCAGCTCGACTAGCGGATCCTACAATGAGCAGTTCTTC. Its translation is CASSSTSGSYNEQFF.

Here the CDR3 reads CASSLSVGATGELFF. CDR3 nucleotides: TGTGCCAGCAGCTTATCGGTAGGGGCGACCGGGGAGCTGTTTTTT. V gene TRBV7-2 combines with J gene TRBJ2-2; tentatively, D is TRBD1 (5 bases). Germline loops: CDR1 SGHTA, CDR2 FQGNSA. This CDR3 spans 15 amino acids. V lost 2 bases to trimming and J lost 5 bases, with 12 bases between them.

This clonotype was found a few times. J is TRBJ2-1 and V is TRBV7-9, with D possibly being TRBD1 (5 bases). The CDR3 consists of 17 residues. Trimming pared 5 bases from V and 5 bases from J, leaving 22 bases between. In germline, CDR1 is SEHNR, CDR2 FQNEAQ (reference sequence). The CDR3 coding sequence is TGTGCCAGCAGCAGGTTTAAATCGCTTGGGGCGCACAATGAGCAGTTCTTC. It yields the protein CASSRFKSLGAHNEQFF.

This clonotype showed up many times. The rearrangement links TRBV7-9 to TRBJ1-1; D remains unclear. This CDR3 contains 15 residues. V shed 5 bases and J shed 0 bases, with 13 bases lying between them. Germline CDR1 is SEHNR and CDR2 is FQNEAQ (reference sequence). The DNA for the CDR3 is TGTGCCAGCAGCGAGCCCATGGGATTGAACACTGAAGCTTTCTTT. It yields the protein CASSEPMGLNTEAFF.

The chain combines TRBV28 with TRBJ1-4; 7 bases are a match to TRBD1. Per germline, CDR1 MDHEN and CDR2 SYDVKM. J gave up 0 bases and V 9 bases, and 10 bases lay outside the gene matches. CDR3 size: 16 residues. CDR3 sequence reads: CARDSGGGPTNEKLFF. DNA for the CDR3: TGTGCCAGGGACTCAGGGGGGGGGCCAACTAATGAAAAACTGTTTTTT.

This clonotype occurred many times. It is unclear where the CDR3 begins or ends on the DNA, so no DNA is shown, and the CDR3 is as TCRdb lists it. The rearrangement links TRBV6-1 to TRBJ1-4; no DNA check was done on the table's D call, TRBD1. The CDR3 numbers 15 amino acids, ends counted. CDR1 MNHNS and CDR2 SASEGT come from the germline V gene. The CDR3 loop is CASILGPVLYEKLFF.